The 21 T cell receptor beta chains presented below share a single source sample, sequenced in a study of blood T cell repertoires in COVID-19. This table comes from immunoSEQ multiplex PCR, and its TCRdb copy is limited to in-frame clones, with some not included. The sample consists of roughly 97,000 clones, 75% to 90% of them appearing once. Sequenced input: peripheral blood. These receptors all come from a man between 50 and 59 years old with acute or convalescent COVID-19.

The V gene is TRBV10-3, the J gene TRBJ2-5; 7 nucleotides align to TRBD2. CDR1 and CDR2 from the germline V gene are ENHRY and SYGVKD. The CDR3 contains 11 residues. CDR3 sequence: CGAGVGETQYF. The CDR3 DNA reads as TGTGGCGCGGGAGTGGGAGAGACCCAGTACTTC.

In DNA, the CDR3 is TGTGCCAGCAGTCCTGTAGCGGGAGTATTAGAGACCCAGTACTTC. Its protein is CASSPVAGVLETQYF. V and J are TRBV27 and TRBJ2-5; 9 nucleotides agree with TRBD2. V lost 5 bases to trimming and J lost 4 bases; unmatched junction nucleotides: 8. Germline assignment: CDR1 MNHEY and CDR2 SMNVEV (reference sequence). CDR3 length: 15 residues.

The chain combines TRBV5-5 with TRBJ2-5, with 8 bases matching TRBD2. CDR3 length: 16 residues. The germline V gene has CDR1 SGHKS and CDR2 YYEKEE (reference sequence). The V and J ends lost 1 base and 2 bases, in that order; junction bases with no gene match: 7. CDR3 DNA sequence: TGTGCCAGCAGCTTGACCCATAGCGGGGTTCAAGAGACCCAGTACTTC. Its protein product is CASSLTHSGVQETQYF.

The rearrangement joins TRBV5-1 to TRBJ2-2; 10 bases agree with TRBD2. The trim removed 6 bases at V and 5 bases at J, leaving 4 bases unmatched. The CDR3 loop spans 14 amino acids. CDR1 SGHRS and CDR2 YFSETQ come from the germline V gene. The CDR3: CASKREGLTGELFF. The CDR3 nucleotides read TGCGCCAGCAAGCGGGAGGGCCTTACCGGGGAGCTGTTTTTT. Full variable domain (rest looked up from reference TRBV5-1 and TRBJ2-2): KAGVTQTPRYLIKTRGQQVTLSCSPISGHRSVSWYQQTPGQGLQFLFEYFSETQRNKGNFPGRFSGRQFSNSRSEMNVSTLELGDSALYLCASKREGLTGELFFGEGSRLTVL.

The chain has TRBV6-5 and TRBJ2-1, with 10 bases fitting TRBD2. V lost 5 bases, J lost 8 bases, and 9 bases stayed unmatched. In germline, CDR1 is MNHEY, CDR2 SVGAGI. The CDR3 covers 15 residues. The CDR3, as DNA: TGTGCCAGCAGTATGCTAGCGGGAGTTGGGTATGAGCAGTTCTTC. It specifies CASSMLAGVGYEQFF.

Written as DNA, the CDR3 is TGTGCCAGCAGCCAAGTTAGGACAGCCGTCTACGAGCAGTACTTC. Translating gives CASSQVRTAVYEQYF. The chain is built from TRBV3-1 (or the pseudogene TRBV3-2) and TRBJ2-7; weak D call: TRBD1 (6 bases). The germline V gene has CDR1 LGHDT and CDR2 YNNKEL (reference sequence). The CDR3 contains 15 residues. V was clipped by 1 base and J by 3 bases, with 13 bases between them.

This clone was detected once. V gene TRBV28 combines with J gene TRBJ1-5; possible D gene TRBD1, 5 bases. Trimming removed 0 bases at V and 2 bases at J, with 14 bases between. The CDR3 is 17 amino acids. From germline, CDR1 is MDHEN and CDR2 SYDVKM. For the CDR3, the DNA is TGTGCCAGCAGTTTATGGGCAGGGCAAGGAGGCAATCAGCCCCAGCATTTT. Protein: CASSLWAGQGGNQPQHF.

This clone showed up just a few times. The V call is TRBV24-1, the J call TRBJ2-2, with 10 nucleotides matching TRBD1. This CDR3 is 14 amino acids long. Germline values: CDR1 KGHDR, CDR2 SFDVKD. The V gene end was trimmed by 9 bases and the J gene end by 4 bases; junction bases not matched to a gene: 4. CDR3 coding DNA: TGTGCCACCGAGGGACAGGGGCTCACCGGGGAGCTGTTTTTT. It translates to CATEGQGLTGELFF.

The chain recombines TRBV20-1 with TRBJ2-7; D is possibly TRBD1 (5 bases). Trimming removed 4 bases at V and 4 bases at J, with 8 bases between. The CDR3 loop spans 11 amino acids. The V gene's germline CDR1 is DFQATT and CDR2 SNEGSKA (reference sequence). CDR3 bases: TGCAGTGCTAACCAGGGTTACGAGCAGTACTTC. This gives the protein CSANQGYEQYF.

The chain has TRBV5-1 and TRBJ2-2; TRBD1 might be the D (6 bases). Germline CDR1 and CDR2: SGHRS and YFSETQ. The germline V and J ends were trimmed by 0 bases and 3 bases, with 9 bases remaining between them. This CDR3 region has 15 residues. The CDR3 spells CASSLDAGDTGELFF. The CDR3 DNA sequence: TGCGCCAGCAGCTTGGATGCAGGGGACACCGGGGAGCTGTTTTTT. Full variable domain (missing parts from reference TRBV5-1 and TRBJ2-2): KAGVTQTPRYLIKTRGQQVTLSCSPISGHRSVSWYQQTPGQGLQFLFEYFSETQRNKGNFPGRFSGRQFSNSRSEMNVSTLELGDSALYLCASSLDAGDTGELFFGEGSRLTVL.

This chain links TRBV24-1 with TRBJ2-2; D not certain. Germline-derived CDR1 and CDR2 are KGHDR and SFDVKD. The CDR3 totals 13 residues. The V and J ends lost 7 bases and 3 bases respectively, with 8 bases between them. The chain's CDR3 is CATRAFDTGELFF. CDR3 bases: TGTGCCACCAGGGCTTTCGACACCGGGGAGCTGTTTTTT.

The chain employs TRBV6-6 and TRBJ1-2; tentatively, D is TRBD1 (5 bases). The CDR3 is 14 amino acids. V dropped 5 bases and J dropped 8 bases, with 18 bases sitting between them. Germline V gives CDR1 MNHNY, CDR2 SVGAGI (reference sequence). CDR3 sequence: CASSHLGHSRGYTF. Written as DNA, the CDR3 is TGTGCCAGCAGTCACCTGGGGCACTCGAGGGGCTACACCTTC.

This clone has a handful of counts. CDR3 loop: CASTRRGSLEQYF. The CDR3 DNA reads TGTGCCAGCACCAGAAGGGGTTCTCTCGAGCAGTACTTC. V usage is TRBV6-5 and J usage is TRBJ2-7, with a possible D match to TRBD1 (5 bases). V shed 7 bases and J shed 6 bases, with 16 bases lying between them. Germline V gives CDR1 MNHEY, CDR2 SVGAGI. This CDR3 is built from 13 residues.

This clone was picked up one time. The gene calls are TRBV13 and TRBJ2-5; D possibly corresponds to TRBD1 (6 bases). V lost 0 bases to trimming and J lost 2 bases, with 10 bases between them. The germline CDR1 and CDR2 sequences are PRHDT and FYEKMQ (reference sequence). CDR3 length: 15 amino acids. CDR3 sequence (DNA): TGTGCCAGCAGCTTAGGCCTAACAGGGCAAGAGACCCAGTACTTC. This gives the protein CASSLGLTGQETQYF. The variable domain in full, with the rest retrieved from reference TRBV13 and TRBJ2-5, is AAGVIQSPRHLIKEKRETATLKCYPIPRHDTVYWYQQGPGQDPQFLISFYEKMQSDKGSIPDRFSAQQFSDYHSELNMSSLELGDSALYFCASSLGLTGQETQYFGPGTRLLVL.

The chain joins TRBV28 to TRBJ1-5; 9 bases map to TRBD1. The CDR3 runs to 15 residues. J was trimmed by 7 bases and V by 6 bases; bases with no gene match: 10. Germline CDR1 and CDR2: MDHEN and SYDVKM. The CDR3 DNA follows: TGTGCCAGCAGACCCAGGGACAGGGTGGCCCAGCCCCAGCATTTT. Translation gives CASRPRDRVAQPQHF. Using reference TRBV28 and TRBJ1-5 for the parts outside the CDR3, the full variable domain is DVKVTQSSRYLVKRTGEKVFLECVQDMDHENMFWYRQDPGLGLRLIYFSYDVKMKEKGDIPEGYSVSREKKERFSLILESASTNQTSMYLCASRPRDRVAQPQHFGDGTRLSIL.

The chain has TRBV14 and TRBJ2-2; D uncertain. The V gene's germline CDR1 is SGHDN and CDR2 FVKESK. The CDR3 loop spans 16 amino acids. V was shortened by 1 base and J by 0 bases, with 9 bases between the two germline ends. Here the CDR3 reads CASSQGTPTNTGELFF. CDR3 sequence (DNA): TGTGCCAGCAGCCAAGGTACCCCTACGAACACCGGGGAGCTGTTTTTT.

The chain joins TRBV5-4 to TRBJ2-2, with D hard to call. Trimming removed 3 bases from V and 5 bases from J, with 11 bases in between. Germline CDR1 reads SGHNT; CDR2 reads YYREEE (reference sequence). The CDR3 is made up of 14 amino acids. The CDR3 nucleotides read TGTGCCAGCAGCTCTCCGCAGAGGACCGGGGAGCTGTTTTTT. Protein: CASSSPQRTGELFF. Based on the CDR3 plus reference TRBV5-4 and TRBJ2-2, the full variable domain is ETGVTQSPTHLIKTRGQQVTLRCSSQSGHNTVSWYQQALGQGPQFIFQYYREEENGRGNFPPRFSGLQFPNYSSELNVNALELDDSALYLCASSSPQRTGELFFGEGSRLTVL.

This chain links TRBV10-1 with TRBJ2-5, with a weak D call TRBD2 (5 bases). V was pared by 6 bases and J by 5 bases, with 13 bases between. Germline CDR1 WNHNN, CDR2 SYGVQD (reference sequence). This CDR3 region has 13 residues. CDR3 nucleotide sequence: TGCGCCAGCAGCAATGGAGGCTGGGAGACCCAGTACTTC. Translating gives CASSNGGWETQYF.

The chain carries TRBV9 and TRBJ2-5, with TRBD1 matching 12 bases. V shed 2 bases, J shed 5 bases, and the junction held 4 bases outside the gene matches. CDR1 SGDLS and CDR2 YYNGEE come from the germline V gene. The CDR3 loop spans 15 amino acids. The CDR3 DNA reads TGTGCCAGCAGCGTGGGACAGGGGGCGCGGGAGACCCAGTACTTC. It encodes CASSVGQGARETQYF.

The chain joins TRBV5-1 to TRBJ2-1; 7 bases line up with TRBD2. Looked up from germline, CDR1 is SGHRS and CDR2 is YFSETQ. CDR3 length equals 16 residues. Trimming took 0 bases from V and 7 from J; bases not matched to a gene: 10. The CDR3 DNA follows: TGCGCCAGCAGCTTGGCCGTGGGAGGGCGGTCGAATGAGCAGTTCTTC. This encodes CASSLAVGGRSNEQFF.

This chain connects TRBV12-3 or TRBV12-4 to TRBJ2-3; D uncertain. V lost 0 bases to trimming and J lost 8 bases, with 9 bases between them. There are 13 residues in the CDR3. CDR3 loop: CASSLAMGPTQYF. The CDR3, as DNA: TGTGCCAGCAGTTTAGCTATGGGCCCTACGCAGTATTTT.